The entry below describes one T cell receptor (beta chain). Its specificity is unknown. These data come from a study of blood T cells in healthy people across ages. Study-level findings and limits: A greater number of naive CD4+ cells and higher diversity distinguished long-lived donors from aged donors.

Trimming cost V 0 bases and J 4 bases, with 15 bases left between them. Germline V gene sequence: CDR1 SGHAT, CDR2 FQNNGV. The CDR3 consists of 16 residues. Every donor provided 7.5 to 10 milliliters of peripheral blood. No fewer than 5.5 micrograms of total RNA were isolated from every sample. The use of a sample-barcoded 5' primer and a J-beta primer mix characterized a second PCR of roughly 6 to 12 cycles. Each cDNA molecule carried a tag from a template-switch adaptor that contained 12 random nucleotides. TCRdb recomputed calls from the 5' RACE reads with MiXCR, one row per CDR3 protein. This sample has some 800,000 distinct CDR3 sequences, with 40% to 50% found just once.

Input material: blood. J is TRBJ2-5 and V is TRBV11-2; perhaps TRBD2 as D (7 bases). The sequence was collected from a man aged 60 to 69 in good health. CDR3 coding DNA: TGTGCCAGCAGCTTAGATTTGGGGGGGCCGGGAGAGACCCAGTACTTC. Its protein is CASSLDLGGPGETQYF.